This is a list of T cell receptor beta chains from one sample in a study of T-cell memory formation after mild COVID-19. Each CDR3 protein gets one entry after TCRdb re-called the 5' RACE reads with MiXCR. The sample yields 200,000 to 250,000 distinct CDR3 sequences, 7.5% to 10% seen once. The sample was PBMCs or a T cell subset sorted from them (not recorded which). The receptor source for this set is a man aged 18 to 30 who had mild COVID-19 (a few samples of this study predate the infection). Cell type and time point are not known. Both conserved end residues are part of each CDR3. Fields, in order: V gene, J gene, D gene, clone size, CDR3 DNA, CDR3 protein. The D gene is left open where the match is weak. Some rows mark clone size as missing; the rest say once, few, many or name a class of expanded clone.

V: TRBV6-2/TRBV6-3
J: TRBJ2-7
D: -
size: few
DNA: TGTGCCAGCAGCAAGAAAGCAATCTCCTACGAGCAGTACTTC
CDR3: CASSKKAISYEQYF

V: TRBV7-9
J: TRBJ2-5
D: TRBD1
size: -
DNA: TGTGCCAGCAGCTTCCCAGGACAGGGGGTGCGGGAGACCCAGTACTTC
CDR3: CASSFPGQGVRETQYF

V: TRBV7-8
J: TRBJ2-2
D: -
size: few
DNA: TGTGCCAGCAGCTTAAGGGGCCCCGGGGAGCTGTTTTTT
CDR3: CASSLRGPGELFF

V: TRBV10-1
J: TRBJ2-1
D: TRBD1
size: many
DNA: TGCGCCAGCAGGGGACAGGGTGACCATGAGCAGTTCTTC
CDR3: CASRGQGDHEQFF

V: TRBV5-1
J: TRBJ2-5
D: -
size: -
DNA: TGCGCCAGCAGCTTCGGGAGTACCCAAGAGACCCAGTACTTC
CDR3: CASSFGSTQETQYF

V: TRBV6-8
J: TRBJ2-1
D: -
size: few
DNA: TGTGCCAGCACGACTAAGTGGAGTGAGCAGTTCTTC
CDR3: CASTTKWSEQFF

V: TRBV11-2
J: TRBJ2-5
D: TRBD2
size: few
DNA: TGTGCCAGCAGCGGCAGATTACTAGCGGGGGGCCGGGAGACCCAGTACTTC
CDR3: CASSGRLLAGGRETQYF

V: TRBV4-2
J: TRBJ2-4
D: TRBD1
size: -
DNA: TGTGCCAGCAGCCAAGTCGACCGACAGGGCCTAAACATTCAGTACTTC
CDR3: CASSQVDRQGLNIQYF

V: TRBV10-3
J: TRBJ2-1
D: TRBD2
size: many
DNA: TGTGCCATCAGTAGCGGGGGGCGGGATGAGCAGTTCTTC
CDR3: CAISSGGRDEQFF

V: TRBV11-2
J: TRBJ2-5
D: TRBD2
size: -
DNA: TGTGCCAGCAGCCCCTTAGCGGGGGGCCTTCGAGAGACCCAGTACTTC
CDR3: CASSPLAGGLRETQYF

V: TRBV11-2
J: TRBJ1-6
D: TRBD1
size: -
DNA: TGTGCCAGCAGCCAGCGACAGGGTAGTAATTCACCCCTCCACTTT
CDR3: CASSQRQGSNSPLHF

V: TRBV28
J: TRBJ1-5
D: -
size: -
DNA: TGTGCCAGCACGAGGGCGGGGCCCCAGCATTTT
CDR3: CASTRAGPQHF

V: TRBV6-5
J: TRBJ2-3
D: TRBD2
size: few
DNA: TGTGCCAGCAGGCCCGCGGGGGGGGATAGCACAGATACGCAGTATTTT
CDR3: CASRPAGGDSTDTQYF

V: TRBV9
J: TRBJ1-2
D: TRBD1
size: -
DNA: TGTGCCAGCAGCCCCAGGACAGGGATCAATGGCTACACCTTC
CDR3: CASSPRTGINGYTF

V: TRBV19
J: TRBJ2-1
D: -
size: few
DNA: TGTGCCAGTACCGGTCTAGGTCCACAAGATCAGTTCTTC
CDR3: CASTGLGPQDQFF

V: TRBV5-1
J: TRBJ1-6
D: -
size: few
DNA: TGCGCCAGCAGCCCGACAGGCGCATCACCCCTCCACTTT
CDR3: CASSPTGASPLHF

V: TRBV29-1
J: TRBJ1-5
D: -
size: few
DNA: TGCAGCGTAGCCGGAACAGGGAAGAGTCAGCCCCAGCATTTT
CDR3: CSVAGTGKSQPQHF

V: TRBV20-1
J: TRBJ1-6
D: -
size: few
DNA: TGCAGTGTTCCAACAGGCACGGATTCACCCCTCCACTTT
CDR3: CSVPTGTDSPLHF

V: TRBV9
J: TRBJ2-7
D: TRBD1
size: many
DNA: TGTGCCAGCAGCGTAGGTTTCCGCGGGACAGGCCCACCCTACGAGCAGTACTTC
CDR3: CASSVGFRGTGPPYEQYF

V: TRBV11-2
J: TRBJ1-3
D: -
size: -
DNA: TGTGCCAGCAGCTCTCTCTCAGGGGCTTCTGGAAACACCATATATTTT
CDR3: CASSSLSGASGNTIYF

V: TRBV18
J: TRBJ2-2
D: -
size: many
DNA: TGTGCCAGCTCACCACCGATGAACACCGGGGAGCTGTTTTTT
CDR3: CASSPPMNTGELFF

V: TRBV11-2
J: TRBJ1-3
D: -
size: -
DNA: TGTGCCAGCAGCTATTGGAGCTCTGGAAACACCATATATTTT
CDR3: CASSYWSSGNTIYF

V: TRBV6-5
J: TRBJ2-6
D: -
size: -
DNA: TGTGCCAGCAGGTCAGGGGGGGCCAACGTCCTGACTTTC
CDR3: CASRSGGANVLTF

V: TRBV20-1
J: TRBJ1-1
D: TRBD1
size: few
DNA: TGCAGTGCTCCCCGGACAGGCCGGGAGGGGGAAGCTTTCTTT
CDR3: CSAPRTGREGEAFF

V: TRBV28
J: TRBJ1-6
D: -
size: -
DNA: TGTGCCAGCAGTTTCGGTGTGGGCAGGTACGGTTCACCCCTCCACTTT
CDR3: CASSFGVGRYGSPLHF

V: TRBV12-3/TRBV12-4
J: TRBJ2-7
D: -
size: few
DNA: TGTGCCAGCAGTCCCCCTGGACTCCACTCCTACGAGCAGTACTTC
CDR3: CASSPPGLHSYEQYF

V: TRBV7-9
J: TRBJ1-5
D: TRBD1
size: few
DNA: TGTGCCAGCAGCCAGGGACAGATCGGCAATCAGCCCCAGCATTTT
CDR3: CASSQGQIGNQPQHF

V: TRBV19
J: TRBJ2-7
D: TRBD1
size: few
DNA: TGTGCCAGTAGTCGTACAGGGGCCGCCTACGAGCAGTACTTC
CDR3: CASSRTGAAYEQYF

V: TRBV20-1
J: TRBJ1-1
D: -
size: -
DNA: TGCAGTGCGAGCCGAGGACGGGATGGATCAGCTCCTGAAGCTTTCTTT
CDR3: CSASRGRDGSAPEAFF

V: TRBV4-2
J: TRBJ2-7
D: TRBD2
size: many
DNA: TGTGCCAGCAGCCAATTGCGTTTGACTAGCACCTACGAGCAGTACTTC
CDR3: CASSQLRLTSTYEQYF

V: TRBV12-3/TRBV12-4
J: TRBJ1-5
D: -
size: few
DNA: TGTGCCAGCAGAGTGGGGGTAAATAGCAATCAGCCCCAGCATTTT
CDR3: CASRVGVNSNQPQHF

V: TRBV4-3
J: TRBJ2-6
D: -
size: many
DNA: TGCGCCAGCAGCCAAGATCCGAAGGGGACTGGGGCCAACGTCCTGACTTTC
CDR3: CASSQDPKGTGANVLTF

V: TRBV7-2
J: TRBJ1-2
D: TRBD1
size: many
DNA: TGCGCCAGCAGCTTGGGACAGACCTATGGCTACACCTTC
CDR3: CASSLGQTYGYTF

V: TRBV3-1
J: TRBJ2-1
D: -
size: many
DNA: TGTGCCAGCAGCCAAGATATCGATGGGAGACACTGGCTCTTC
CDR3: CASSQDIDGRHWLF

V: TRBV25-1
J: TRBJ1-6
D: -
size: -
DNA: TGTGCCAGCAGCCCCTCGGGGGGGAATTCACCCCTCCACTTT
CDR3: CASSPSGGNSPLHF

V: TRBV20-1
J: TRBJ1-1
D: -
size: many
DNA: TGCAGAAGATTGGGGCCAGGGGCGAGAACTGAAGCTTTCTTT
CDR3: CRRLGPGARTEAFF

V: TRBV18
J: TRBJ2-3
D: -
size: few
DNA: TGTGCCAGCTCACCCCTTGGGGATAGCACAGATACGCAGTATTTT
CDR3: CASSPLGDSTDTQYF

V: TRBV5-1
J: TRBJ2-3
D: TRBD1
size: many
DNA: TGCGCCAGCAGCTTGGCCTCGCGGACAGGGTTCATTGGAGATACGCAGTATTTT
CDR3: CASSLASRTGFIGDTQYF

V: TRBV6-2/TRBV6-3
J: TRBJ1-1
D: -
size: few
DNA: TGTGCCAGCAGTTACGGAAGAGTCACTGAAGCTTTCTTT
CDR3: CASSYGRVTEAFF

V: TRBV7-2
J: TRBJ1-5
D: TRBD1
size: -
DNA: TGTGCCAGCAGCGGAGACAGGGCCAATCAGCCCCAGCATTTT
CDR3: CASSGDRANQPQHF

V: TRBV4-2
J: TRBJ2-7
D: -
size: many
DNA: TGTGCCAGCAGCCAAGAAGGCGGGGTCGAGCAGTACTTC
CDR3: CASSQEGGVEQYF

V: TRBV11-2
J: TRBJ1-2
D: TRBD1
size: few
DNA: TGTGCCAGCAGCTTATTAGGGACAGGGTATGGCTACACCTTC
CDR3: CASSLLGTGYGYTF

V: TRBV15
J: TRBJ1-2
D: -
size: -
DNA: TGTGCCACCAGCAGAGATGGGGGGACGGCTGTCTATGGCTACACCTTC
CDR3: CATSRDGGTAVYGYTF

V: TRBV4-3
J: TRBJ1-1
D: -
size: few
DNA: TGCGCCAGCAGCCAAGATAAGACGAACACTGAAGCTTTCTTT
CDR3: CASSQDKTNTEAFF

V: TRBV7-6
J: TRBJ1-6
D: -
size: few
DNA: TGTGCCAGCAGCCCGAGGGCAGGGGAATCACCCCTCCACTTT
CDR3: CASSPRAGESPLHF

V: TRBV6-5
J: TRBJ1-2
D: TRBD1
size: many
DNA: TGTGCCACCCAAAGTGGGACAGGCTATGGCTACACCTTC
CDR3: CATQSGTGYGYTF